This T cell receptor (beta chain) was identified in a study of shared clonotypes between healthy human individuals. Libraries were prepared by immunoSEQ multiplex PCR; TCRdb keeps only in-frame clonotypes and omits some of them. The table includes about 2.3 million clones, 85% to 95% detected once. CDR1 is SEHNR and CDR2 is FQNEAQ in the germline V gene (reference sequence). The CDR3 extends over 15 amino acids. The junction had 7 bases not matched to a gene; V was cut back by 5 bases and J by 5 bases. The chain has TRBV7-9 and TRBJ1-5, with 9 bases that match TRBD1. This clonotype was obtained from a man between 18 and 35 years old in good health. Some clones in this sample may be carry-over from other donors' samples. The specimen was naive CD4+ T cells from PBMCs. Regarding subset: CD45RA+ positively selected. Here the CDR3 DNA reads TGTGCCAGCAGCACCGGACAGGGGTTCGATCAGCCCCAGCATTTT. Translation gives CASSTGQGFDQPQHF. The full variable domain, completed using reference TRBV7-9 and TRBJ1-5, is DTGVSQNPRHKITKRGQNVTFRCDPISEHNRLYWYRQTLGQGPEFLTYFQNEAQLEKSRLLSDRFSAERPKGSFSTLEIQRTEQGDSAMYLCASSTGQGFDQPQHFGDGTRLSIL.